The 17 T cell receptor beta chains below come from one sample, sequenced in a study of follicular helper T cells after annual influenza vaccination. Described time point: 2015-2016 season, pre-vaccination. Produced via immunoSEQ multiplex PCR; TCRdb's table is partial and in-frame only. The table has more than 8,000 clones, about 82% seen once. The sample consisted of CXCR5+ CD38- circulating T follicular helper cells from blood, taken on the day of influenza vaccination. The sample's subset: circulating Tfh, non-naive CD4+CXCR5+PD-1+ (ICOS+CD38+ or ICOS-CD38-). These receptors originate from an adult who received the influenza vaccine.

The J gene is TRBJ1-2, the V gene TRBV28, with 9 bases matching TRBD1. V trimming: 5 bases; J trimming: 6 bases; junction bases outside the gene matches: 10. Germline V gene lookup returns CDR1 MDHEN and CDR2 SYDVKM. The CDR3 contains 15 residues. The CDR3 coding sequence is TGTGCCAGCAGTCCCCCCCACAGGGGGCAGGATGGCTACACCTTC. Its translation: CASSPPHRGQDGYTF.

This clone has just a few counts. The rearrangement uses TRBV2 and TRBJ2-7; 8 bases agree with TRBD2. With V trimmed by 8 bases and J by 9 bases, 9 bases remained unmatched. Germline-derived CDR1 and CDR2 are SNHLY and FYNNEI. The CDR3 runs 12 residues. CDR3 in DNA: TGTGCCAGCGTTGGCGGGAGGTCCCCGCAGTACTTC. This gives the protein CASVGGRSPQYF.

This chain joins TRBV11-2 and TRBJ2-1; TRBD2 agrees at 7 bases. V shed 5 bases, J shed 4 bases, and the junction held 8 bases outside the gene matches. CDR1 and CDR2 from the germline V gene are SGHAT and FQNNGV. The CDR3 is 15 residues long. In nucleotides, the CDR3 is TGTGCCAGCAGCCTCGGCGTGGGGGGGTACAATGAGCAGTTCTTC. As protein: CASSLGVGGYNEQFF.

For the CDR3, the DNA is TGTGCCAGCAGCGGTAGTAGTTCCTACGAGCAGTACTTC. This translates into CASSGSSSYEQYF. J is TRBJ2-7 and V is TRBV28; no firm D call. Trimming removed 6 bases from V and 1 base from J, with 10 bases in between. Germline-derived CDR1 and CDR2 are MDHEN and SYDVKM. The CDR3 runs to 13 residues.

This sequence joins TRBV7-9 and TRBJ1-1, with D hard to call. The CDR3 totals 13 residues. The V end was cut by 5 bases, the J end by 10 bases, with 17 bases between. Germline V gene lookup returns CDR1 SEHNR and CDR2 FQNEAQ (reference sequence). In DNA form, the CDR3 reads TGTGCCAGCAGCATCACAGAGGGTCCCCGAGCTTTCTTT. It encodes CASSITEGPRAFF.

The chain employs TRBV5-5 and TRBJ1-2, with 9 bases that match TRBD1. Germline CDR1 and CDR2: SGHKS and YYEKEE (reference sequence). The junction had 3 bases not matched to a gene; V was cut back by 2 bases and J by 4 bases. This CDR3 has 14 amino acids. CDR3 in amino acids: CASSLQGAGYGYTF. The CDR3 bases are TGTGCCAGCAGCTTACAGGGGGCGGGCTATGGCTACACCTTC.

This clone was seen only once. The V gene is TRBV29-1, the J gene TRBJ2-5; the D call may be TRBD1 or TRBD2 (5 bases each). V was trimmed by 4 bases and J by 3 bases, leaving 12 bases between them. The CDR3 extends over 13 amino acids. Germline V gene lookup returns CDR1 SQVTM and CDR2 ANQGSEA. CDR3 sequence reads: CSVGDRTKETQYF. CDR3 coding DNA: TGCAGCGTTGGGGACCGCACTAAAGAGACCCAGTACTTC.

This clone was seen a few times. The genes are TRBV6-1 and TRBJ1-2; TRBD1 matches 8 bases. V shed 0 bases, J shed 13 bases, and the junction held 4 bases outside the gene matches. Germline V lookup: CDR1 MNHNS, CDR2 SASEGT. The CDR3 sequence is 12 residues long. CDR3 in amino acids: CASSEADRGRTF. The CDR3, as DNA: TGTGCCAGCAGTGAAGCTGACAGGGGCCGCACCTTC.

The chain uses TRBV5-1 and TRBJ2-6; no reliable D call. Deletions cut 0 bases from V and 1 base from J, with 14 bases between. CDR1 SGHRS and CDR2 YFSETQ come from the germline V gene. The CDR3 has 18 residues. CDR3 in DNA: TGCGCCAGCAGCTTGGTAAACGGACCGCTATCTGGGGCCAACGTCCTGACTTTC. Amino acids: CASSLVNGPLSGANVLTF.

This clone was seen a single time. This chain joins TRBV18 and TRBJ1-1; D unclear. The germline V gene encodes CDR1 KGHSH and CDR2 LQKENI. With 4 bases removed from V and 0 bases from J, the gap between germline ends came to 15 bases. The CDR3 extends over 16 amino acids. CDR3 coding DNA: TGTGCCAGCTCACAGACGGAGAGGGATCTGAACACTGAAGCTTTCTTT. Its protein product is CASSQTERDLNTEAFF.

The chain's CDR3 is CASSQRPLDRGDYGYTF. The CDR3 DNA reads as TGTGCCAGCAGCCAACGCCCACTTGACAGGGGAGACTATGGCTACACCTTC. V is TRBV7-9 and J is TRBJ1-2, with TRBD1 matching over 8 bases. Germline CDR1 and CDR2: SEHNR and FQNEAQ (reference sequence). This CDR3 comprises 17 residues. Losses at the gene ends were 5 bases for V and 3 bases for J; bases not matched to a gene: 14. Based on the CDR3 plus reference TRBV7-9 and TRBJ1-2, the full variable domain is DTGVSQNPRHKITKRGQNVTFRCDPISEHNRLYWYRQTLGQGPEFLTYFQNEAQLEKSRLLSDRFSAERPKGSFSTLEIQRTEQGDSAMYLCASSQRPLDRGDYGYTFGSGTRLTVV.

The chain recombines TRBV4-1 with TRBJ2-5, with a possible D match to TRBD2 (5 bases). This CDR3 is built from 14 residues. The V gene lost 1 base and the J gene lost 4 bases, with 10 bases spanning the gap. Germline V gene data show CDR1 as MGHRA and CDR2 as YSYEKL. This chain's CDR3 is CASSQVGGRETQYF. CDR3 coding DNA: TGCGCCAGCAGCCAAGTTGGCGGGCGAGAGACCCAGTACTTC.

The table lists this clone with a count of one. The CDR3 DNA follows: TGTGCCAGTAGTATAAAGACCGGGACAGGTGATCAGCCCCAGCATTTT. Translation: CASSIKTGTGDQPQHF. J is TRBJ1-5 and V is TRBV19; 8 bases match TRBD1. The germline V gene encodes CDR1 LNHDA and CDR2 SQIVND (reference sequence). V lost 2 bases and J lost 5; bases outside the gene matches: 8. This CDR3 comprises 16 residues.

V usage is TRBV5-1 and J usage is TRBJ1-1, with D unclear. Trimming shortened V by 0 bases and J by 6 bases, and 6 bases separated the two germline ends. From germline, CDR1 is SGHRS and CDR2 YFSETQ. CDR3 length: 12 amino acids. Written as DNA, the CDR3 is TGCGCCAGCAGCTTGGATGGCGCTGAAGCTTTCTTT. As protein: CASSLDGAEAFF.

The V and J genes are TRBV18 and TRBJ2-7; 7 bases match TRBD2. The CDR3 length is 13 residues. The germline CDR1 and CDR2 sequences are KGHSH and LQKENI. V shed 3 bases, J shed 4 bases, and the junction held 3 bases outside the gene matches. CDR3 sequence reads: CASSPGGVYEQYF. Written as DNA, the CDR3 is TGTGCCAGCTCACCGGGAGGGGTATACGAGCAGTACTTC.

J is TRBJ2-1 and V is TRBV5-6; D may correspond to TRBD1 or TRBD2 (5 bases each). CDR1 is SGHDT, CDR2 YYEEEE, per germline. The CDR3 loop spans 15 amino acids. Trimming removed 6 bases at V and 6 bases at J, with 19 bases between. This chain's CDR3 is CASNPNTGPFNEQFF. CDR3 bases: TGTGCCAGCAACCCGAATACGGGACCCTTCAATGAGCAGTTCTTC.

The genes are TRBV7-3 and TRBJ2-1; TRBD2 matches 11 bases. Germline CDR1 SGHTA, CDR2 FQGTGA. The J segment lost 8 bases and the V segment lost 5 bases, leaving 8 bases of the junction unmatched. CDR3 length: 15 amino acids. The CDR3 nucleotides read TGTGCCAGCAGCACGTCCGGGACTAGCGGCCATGAGCAGTTCTTC. Translation gives CASSTSGTSGHEQFF. Full variable domain (outside the CDR3, taken from reference TRBV7-3 and TRBJ2-1): GAGVSQTPSNKVTEKGKYVELRCDPISGHTALYWYRQSLGQGPEFLIYFQGTGAADDSGLPNDRFFAVRPEGSVSTLKIQRTERGDSAVYLCASSTSGTSGHEQFFGPGTRLTVL.